These 25 T cell receptor beta chains share one sample of origin, sequenced in a study of blood T cell repertoires in COVID-19. Only in-frame clones appear in the TCRdb table, and some are missing; sequencing was by immunoSEQ multiplex PCR. Altogether roughly 250,000 clones are present, roughly 86% being singletons, with the ten largest covering around 10%. The specimen sequenced was peripheral blood. These receptors were obtained from a man aged 40-55 years who had recovered from COVID-19.

The rearrangement joins TRBV19 to TRBJ2-3; 9 nucleotides agree with TRBD2. The V and J ends lost 0 bases and 1 base, in that order; junction bases with no gene match: 2. Germline-derived CDR1 and CDR2 are LNHDA and SQIVND (reference sequence). The CDR3 is made up of 16 amino acids. The chain's CDR3 is CASSIDSSGGTDTQYF. CDR3 sequence (DNA): TGTGCCAGTAGTATAGACTCTAGCGGGGGCACAGATACGCAGTATTTT.

V is TRBV18 and J is TRBJ2-2; D unresolved. Trimming stripped 6 bases from V and 4 bases from J, with 9 bases between. This CDR3 contains 13 residues. Germline CDR1 is KGHSH and CDR2 is LQKENI. The CDR3 DNA reads TGTGCCAGCTCCCCCCACGGCACCGGGGAGCTGTTTTTT. Its protein product is CASSPHGTGELFF.

This chain links TRBV27 with TRBJ2-7; 7 bases fit TRBD1. CDR3 length: 16 residues. The V gene end was trimmed by 2 bases and the J gene end by 0 bases; junction bases not matched to a gene: 7. CDR1 and CDR2 from the germline V gene are MNHEY and SMNVEV (reference sequence). This CDR3 reads CASSLSRDRPSYEQYF. The CDR3 coding sequence is TGTGCCAGCAGTTTAAGCCGGGACAGACCCTCCTACGAGCAGTACTTC.

The sample holds a few counts of this clone. This same CDR3 is encoded by further DNA sequences in the sample. This chain uses TRBV6-2 or TRBV6-3 with TRBJ1-5; maybe TRBD1 (5 bases). Germline CDR1 is MNHEY and CDR2 is SVGEGT. The CDR3 spans 13 residues. Trimming pared 4 bases from V and 4 bases from J, leaving 8 bases between. The CDR3 protein is CASSSRQNQPQHF. The CDR3 bases are TGTGCCAGCAGTTCCCGACAGAATCAGCCCCAGCATTTT.

This clone was observed once. The CDR3 is CSVNRGLSYEQFF. CDR3 DNA sequence: TGCAGCGTTAACAGGGGACTTTCGTATGAGCAGTTCTTC. The genes are TRBV29-1 and TRBJ2-1, with D perhaps matching TRBD1 (7 bases). Looked up from germline, CDR1 is SQVTM and CDR2 is ANQGSEA. CDR3 size: 13 residues. Trimming shortened V by 5 bases and J by 8 bases, and 16 bases separated the two germline ends.

The chain links TRBV30 to TRBJ2-7; 9 positions match TRBD1. Unmatched junction bases numbered 12, after V lost 3 bases and J lost 3 bases. The CDR3 runs 16 residues. Germline V CDR1 and CDR2: GTSNPN, SVGIG (reference sequence). This CDR3 is CAWSTGQGSRYYEQYF. The DNA for the CDR3 is TGTGCCTGGAGCACCGGACAGGGGTCCAGATACTACGAGCAGTACTTC.

The CDR3 DNA reads as TGTGCCACCAGTGACGGACTCGGCTATGGCTACACCTTC. This codes for CATSDGLGYGYTF. The genes are TRBV24-1 and TRBJ1-2; no clear D. CDR3 size: 13 residues. Germline values: CDR1 KGHDR, CDR2 SFDVKD. V was shortened by 4 bases and J by 4 bases, with 9 bases between the two germline ends.

The V gene is TRBV19, the J gene TRBJ2-7; 8 bases line up with TRBD1. This CDR3 is 15 amino acids long. Germline lookup yields CDR1 LNHDA and CDR2 SQIVND (reference sequence). V gave up 4 bases and J gave up 0 bases; unmatched junction bases: 5. Here the CDR3 DNA reads TGTGCCAGTAGTAACCGGGACAGGAGCTCCTACGAGCAGTACTTC. Residues: CASSNRDRSSYEQYF. Using reference TRBV19 and TRBJ2-7 for the parts outside the CDR3, the full variable domain is DGGITQSPKYLFRKEGQNVTLSCEQNLNHDAMYWYRQDPGQGLRLIYYSQIVNDFQKGDIAEGYSVSREKKESFPLTVTSAQKNPTAFYLCASSNRDRSSYEQYFGPGTRLTVT.

The chain has TRBV27 and TRBJ2-3, with TRBD2 as a possible D gene (6 bases). Germline V CDR1 and CDR2: MNHEY, SMNVEV (reference sequence). The CDR3 runs 15 residues. Trimming removed 9 bases from V and 2 bases from J, with 18 bases in between. The CDR3 region is CASRAAREATDTQYF. The DNA for the CDR3 is TGTGCCAGTCGGGCAGCAAGGGAGGCCACAGATACGCAGTATTTT.

This chain connects TRBV6-5 to TRBJ2-3; a possible D gene is TRBD2 (5 bases). Per germline, CDR1 MNHEY and CDR2 SVGAGI. This CDR3 contains 16 residues. V lost 2 bases to trimming and J lost 2 bases, with 14 bases between them. The CDR3 is CASSYKRAGYTDTQYF. The CDR3 DNA follows: TGTGCCAGCAGTTACAAGAGGGCTGGGTACACAGATACGCAGTATTTT.

V is TRBV5-6 and J is TRBJ2-5, with 10 bases fitting TRBD1. V lost 4 bases to trimming and J lost 4 bases; unmatched junction nucleotides: 13. This CDR3 has 17 residues. Germline-derived CDR1 and CDR2 are SGHDT and YYEEEE. The CDR3 spells CASSGDRGRRDLETQYF. In nucleotides, the CDR3 is TGTGCCAGCAGCGGAGACAGGGGGCGCCGGGATTTAGAGACCCAGTACTTC.

CDR3 in DNA: TGCGCCAGCAGCTTGTTGGCGGGGGCCAATGAGCAGTTCTTC. Its translation is CASSLLAGANEQFF. The chain carries TRBV5-1 and TRBJ2-1; possible D gene TRBD2, 7 bases. This CDR3 has 14 residues. CDR1 and CDR2 from the germline V gene are SGHRS and YFSETQ. The V gene lost 1 base and the J gene lost 6 bases, with 11 bases spanning the gap.

The V gene is TRBV21-1, the J gene TRBJ2-1; TRBD2 is the table's D call and was not checked against the DNA. TRBV21-1 is shown as a pseudogene. The CDR3 is made up of 21 amino acids. CDR3: CASSKGGELAGAQFANNGAVF. Here the CDR3 DNA reads TGTGCCAGCAGCAAAGGAGGAGAACTAGCGGGAGCGCAATTTGCTAACAACGGTGCGGTCTTC.

The chain links TRBV6-1 to TRBJ2-2; tentative D call: TRBD1 (5 bases). The germline gives CDR1 MNHNS, CDR2 SASEGT. The CDR3 loop spans 16 amino acids. V was shortened by 2 bases and J by 4 bases, with 14 bases between the two germline ends. The CDR3: CASSESDRVPTGELFF. The CDR3 DNA reads as TGTGCCAGCAGTGAAAGTGACAGAGTTCCCACCGGGGAGCTGTTTTTT.

The rearrangement joins TRBV5-1 to TRBJ2-1; TRBD1 might be the D (7 bases). This CDR3 region has 16 residues. Germline V gene data show CDR1 as SGHRS and CDR2 as YFSETQ. Trimming took 0 bases from V and 5 from J, leaving 15 bases between them. In nucleotides, the CDR3 is TGCGCCAGCAGCTTGGGGTCAGGGGGGCTTAACAATGAGCAGTTCTTC. It specifies CASSLGSGGLNNEQFF.

The chain uses TRBV27 and TRBJ2-1; 11 bases are a match to TRBD2. The length of the CDR3 is 17 residues. Losses at the gene ends were 4 bases for V and 7 bases for J; bases not matched to a gene: 12. Per germline, CDR1 MNHEY and CDR2 SMNVEV (reference sequence). CDR3 region: CASSSLTSGREWNEQFF. The CDR3, as DNA: TGTGCCAGCAGTTCGCTTACTAGCGGGAGAGAATGGAATGAGCAGTTCTTC.

The rearrangement joins TRBV28 to TRBJ1-2; weak D call: TRBD1 (6 bases). Germline CDR1 and CDR2: MDHEN and SYDVKM. The CDR3 runs 12 residues. Trimming took off 6 bases at V and 5 bases at J, with 10 bases between the two ends. As DNA, the CDR3 is TGTGCCAGCAGAGTACAGGGATATGGCTACACCTTC. Translating it yields CASRVQGYGYTF.

The rearrangement uses TRBV7-9 and TRBJ1-1, with D unresolved. The CDR3 covers 12 residues. V shed 6 bases and J shed 8 bases, with 13 bases lying between them. CDR1 and CDR2 from the germline V gene are SEHNR and FQNEAQ (reference sequence). CDR3 sequence (DNA): TGTGCCAGCAGGTCATTGGACTCAGAAGCTTTCTTT. It is translated as CASRSLDSEAFF.

The chain employs TRBV3-1 (or the pseudogene TRBV3-2) and TRBJ2-5; the D gene is possibly TRBD1 (5 bases). The CDR3 consists of 16 residues. Trimming pared 4 bases from V and 1 base from J, leaving 16 bases between. Looked up from germline, CDR1 is LGHDT and CDR2 is YNNKEL (reference sequence). CDR3: CASSRLETVIQETQYF. CDR3 sequence (DNA): TGTGCCAGCAGCCGTCTTGAGACAGTGATCCAAGAGACCCAGTACTTC.

The table lists this clone with a count of one. The J gene is TRBJ2-5, the V gene TRBV4-3; D uncertain. V was pared by 1 base and J by 1 base, with 10 bases between. CDR1 and CDR2 (germline): LGHNA, YSLEER. The CDR3 is 15 amino acids. The CDR3 DNA is TGCGCCAGCAGCCAAGGGGTGGGCTTCCAAGAGACCCAGTACTTC. This sequence encodes CASSQGVGFQETQYF.

The chain joins TRBV4-3 to TRBJ2-7; possible D gene TRBD1, 8 bases. The germline gives CDR1 LGHNA, CDR2 YSLEER. The CDR3 is 15 residues long. Trimming took off 1 base at V and 4 bases at J, with 14 bases between the two ends. CDR3 bases: TGCGCCAGCAGCCAAGTGAACAGGGGGGGATACGAGCAGTACTTC. Its protein product is CASSQVNRGGYEQYF.

The genes are TRBV27 and TRBJ2-1; unclear D gene. Trimming took 8 bases from V and 9 from J, leaving 11 bases between them. CDR1 and CDR2 from the germline V gene are MNHEY and SMNVEV (reference sequence). The CDR3 has 11 amino acids. CDR3 amino acids: CASESVGEQFF. The CDR3 nucleotides are TGTGCCAGCGAAAGCGTAGGTGAGCAGTTCTTC.

The chain combines TRBV5-4 with TRBJ2-4; 13 positions match TRBD2. CDR3 length: 18 amino acids. V trimming: 4 bases; J trimming: 4 bases; junction bases outside the gene matches: 11. In germline, CDR1 is SGHNT, CDR2 YYREEE (reference sequence). CDR3: CASSRGGLAGLTKNIQYF. The CDR3 DNA reads as TGTGCCAGCAGCCGCGGGGGACTAGCGGGATTGACAAAAAACATTCAGTACTTC.

The CDR3 region has the DNA TGTGCCAGCAGCCCTACGACAGTCTCCTACGAGCAGTACTTC. Amino acids: CASSPTTVSYEQYF. The chain employs TRBV7-8 and TRBJ2-7; a possible D gene is TRBD1 (5 bases). The CDR3 covers 14 residues. The germline CDR1 and CDR2 sequences are SGHVS and FQNEAQ. V gave up 5 bases and J gave up 0 bases, with 11 bases separating them.

The V call is TRBV11-2, the J call TRBJ2-1; possible D gene TRBD2, 6 bases. The CDR3 runs 14 residues. Germline CDR1 and CDR2: SGHAT and FQNNGV. Trimming shortened V by 3 bases and J by 7 bases, and 13 bases separated the two germline ends. CDR3 nucleotide sequence: TGTGCCAGCAGCTTTTGGGACTCGAATAATGAGCAGTTCTTC. Translating it yields CASSFWDSNNEQFF.